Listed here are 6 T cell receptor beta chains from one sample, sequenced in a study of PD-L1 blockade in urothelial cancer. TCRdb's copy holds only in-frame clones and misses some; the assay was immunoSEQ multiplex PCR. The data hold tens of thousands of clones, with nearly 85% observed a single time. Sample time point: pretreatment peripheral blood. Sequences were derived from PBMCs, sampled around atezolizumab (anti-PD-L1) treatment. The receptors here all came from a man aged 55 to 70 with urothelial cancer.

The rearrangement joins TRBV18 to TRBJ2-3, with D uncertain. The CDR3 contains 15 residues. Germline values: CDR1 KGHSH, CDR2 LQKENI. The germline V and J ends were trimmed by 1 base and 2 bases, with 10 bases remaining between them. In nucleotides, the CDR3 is TGTGCCAGCTCACCACTATCTACCCACACAGATACGCAGTATTTT. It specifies CASSPLSTHTDTQYF.

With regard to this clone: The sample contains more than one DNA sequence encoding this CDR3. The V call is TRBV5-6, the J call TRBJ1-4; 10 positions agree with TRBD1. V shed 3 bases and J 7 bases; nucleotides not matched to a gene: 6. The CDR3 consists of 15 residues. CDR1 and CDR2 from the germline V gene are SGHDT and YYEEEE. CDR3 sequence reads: CASSSGQGGSEKLFF. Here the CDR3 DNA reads TGTGCCAGCAGCTCAGGACAGGGGGGAAGTGAAAAACTGTTTTTT.

CDR3 DNA sequence: TGTGCCAGCAGCTTGCCCTTGAGCTCCTACGAGCAGTACTTC. Its translation: CASSLPLSSYEQYF. The chain couples TRBV11-2 to TRBJ2-7; no clear D. The CDR3 contains 14 residues. Trimming shortened V by 3 bases and J by 0 bases, and 9 bases separated the two germline ends. Looked up from germline, CDR1 is SGHAT and CDR2 is FQNNGV.

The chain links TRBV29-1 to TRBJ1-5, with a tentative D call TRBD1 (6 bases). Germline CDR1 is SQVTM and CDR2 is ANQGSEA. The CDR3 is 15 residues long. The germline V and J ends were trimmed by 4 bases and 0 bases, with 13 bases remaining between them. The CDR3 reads CSVGWGGDSNQPQHF. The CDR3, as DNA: TGCAGCGTTGGTTGGGGGGGCGATAGCAATCAGCCCCAGCATTTT.

The CDR3, as DNA: TGTGCTAGTGGTTTGGTACTCTGGGCAGGCTCTGGGGCCAACGTCCTGACTTTC. Translating gives CASGLVLWAGSGANVLTF. J is TRBJ2-6 and V is TRBV12-5; D gene ambiguous. This CDR3 region has 18 residues. V lost 0 bases and J 0 bases, leaving 12 bases between the germline ends. Per the germline V gene, CDR1 is LGHNT and CDR2 is FRNRAP.

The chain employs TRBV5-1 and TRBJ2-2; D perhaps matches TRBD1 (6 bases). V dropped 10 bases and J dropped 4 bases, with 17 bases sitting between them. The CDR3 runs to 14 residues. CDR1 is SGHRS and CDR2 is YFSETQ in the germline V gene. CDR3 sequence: CASGGQGSTGELFF. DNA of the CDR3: TGCGCCTCCGGCGGGCAGGGGTCCACCGGGGAGCTGTTTTTT.